These 32 T cell receptor beta chains were all obtained from the same sample, sequenced in a study of monozygotic twins with inflammatory bowel disease. Using the 5' RACE reads, TCRdb records one entry per CDR3 protein without DNA. Across about 350,000 distinct CDR3 sequences, the top ten clones capture 2% of the sample. Sequenced material: blood. These receptors were collected from a human donor with ulcerative colitis or Crohn's disease, or a healthy co-twin of an affected twin (not recorded which).

The rearrangement joins TRBV11-2 to TRBJ1-2. Looked up from germline, CDR1 is SGHAT and CDR2 is FQNNGV. CDR3 length equals 14 residues. CDR3 protein: CASSPPQGLYGYTF.

The chain couples TRBV24-1 to TRBJ2-1; TCRdb's D call of TRBD1 is untestable without DNA. The germline CDR1 and CDR2 sequences are KGHDR and SFDVKD. This CDR3 is 22 amino acids long. CDR3 region: CATSETGKFKAGDPSSYNEQFF.

The chain is built from TRBV4-2 and TRBJ1-1. Looked up from germline, CDR1 is LGHNA and CDR2 is YNFKEQ. The length of the CDR3 is 18 residues. CDR3 loop: CASSQEVGREAWNTEAFF.

The chain's CDR3 is CASSPTRDQPQHF. The chain employs TRBV18 and TRBJ1-5; the TCRdb D gene call, TRBD1, has no DNA to confirm it. The CDR3 spans 13 residues. Germline assignment: CDR1 KGHSH and CDR2 LQKENI.

The chain recombines TRBV3-1 with TRBJ2-1. Germline CDR1 LGHDT, CDR2 YNNKEL (reference sequence). This CDR3 comprises 14 residues. The CDR3 here is CASSQDAAYNEQFF.

This chain joins TRBV20-1 and TRBJ2-6; TCRdb's assignment of TRBD1 cannot be checked, as there is no DNA. The length of the CDR3 is 17 residues. The germline V gene encodes CDR1 DFQATT and CDR2 SNEGSKA (reference sequence). CDR3 loop: CSARGQGASPGANVLTF.

The chain carries TRBV18 and TRBJ1-1; TCRdb's D call of TRBD1 is untestable without DNA. CDR1 is KGHSH, CDR2 LQKENI, per germline. The CDR3 runs 13 residues. The CDR3 spells CASSSLGGTEAFF.

V is TRBV6-1 and J is TRBJ2-5; TCRdb reports TRBD1, a call that lacks DNA to check it against. The CDR3 has 15 amino acids. CDR1 and CDR2 from the germline V gene are MNHNS and SASEGT. The CDR3 reads CASSEASSGWETQYF.

V usage is TRBV10-2 and J usage is TRBJ1-1; TCRdb picks TRBD1, but there is no DNA to check that call. This CDR3 has 13 residues. Germline CDR1 reads WSHSY; CDR2 reads SAAADI. CDR3 in amino acids: CASSLGVRAEAFF.

The V and J genes are TRBV5-4 and TRBJ1-1. The CDR3 sequence is 15 residues long. Germline lookup yields CDR1 SGHNT and CDR2 YYREEE (reference sequence). The CDR3 sequence: CASSLQVPRNTEAFF.

The J gene is TRBJ2-3, the V gene TRBV7-9. Germline CDR1 SEHNR, CDR2 FQNEAQ (reference sequence). The length of the CDR3 is 13 residues. CDR3 sequence: CASSLDTTDTQYF. Supplemented by reference TRBV7-9 and TRBJ2-3, the full variable domain reads DTGVSQNPRHKITKRGQNVTFRCDPISEHNRLYWYRQTLGQGPEFLTYFQNEAQLEKSRLLSDRFSAERPKGSFSTLEIQRTEQGDSAMYLCASSLDTTDTQYFGPGTRLTVL.

The V and J genes are TRBV20-1 and TRBJ2-7; TCRdb lists TRBD2, though no DNA is available to test this call. Germline CDR1 is DFQATT and CDR2 is SNEGSKA (reference sequence). There are 15 residues in the CDR3. The CDR3 region is CSARGGPTGSYEQYF.

The rearrangement uses TRBV7-9 and TRBJ2-1; no DNA is available, so the TRBD1 call from TCRdb remains unchecked. The CDR3 extends over 16 amino acids. Germline CDR1 and CDR2: SEHNR and FQNEAQ (reference sequence). CDR3 in amino acids: CASSSPGQGVFNEQFF.

The rearrangement uses TRBV5-1 and TRBJ1-4. From germline, CDR1 is SGHRS and CDR2 YFSETQ. The length of the CDR3 is 16 residues. The CDR3 reads CASSLVPGATNEKLFF.

The chain uses TRBV19 and TRBJ1-4. The germline V gene has CDR1 LNHDA and CDR2 SQIVND (reference sequence). There are 13 residues in the CDR3. The CDR3 is CASSFDGNEKLFF.

CDR3 sequence: CASFNPGQPQHF. V is TRBV5-1 and J is TRBJ1-5; the D gene TCRdb calls, TRBD1, cannot be checked with no DNA. The CDR3 consists of 12 residues. CDR1 and CDR2 (germline): SGHRS, YFSETQ. Together with reference TRBV5-1 and TRBJ1-5, the CDR3 gives the full variable domain: KAGVTQTPRYLIKTRGQQVTLSCSPISGHRSVSWYQQTPGQGLQFLFEYFSETQRNKGNFPGRFSGRQFSNSRSEMNVSTLELGDSALYLCASFNPGQPQHFGDGTRLSIL.

This chain uses TRBV5-1 with TRBJ2-7; no DNA is available, so the TRBD1 call from TCRdb remains unchecked. The CDR3 loop spans 15 amino acids. The germline gives CDR1 SGHRS, CDR2 YFSETQ. CDR3 residues: CASSLSGRPLYEQYF.

The J gene is TRBJ1-1, the V gene TRBV12-3 or TRBV12-4; the TCRdb call, TRBD1, lacks DNA for checking. CDR3 length equals 15 residues. The CDR3 loop is CASSRGTGGVGEAFF.

The rearrangement uses TRBV20-1 and TRBJ1-2; the D gene TCRdb calls, TRBD1, cannot be checked with no DNA. Germline CDR1 is DFQATT and CDR2 is SNEGSKA (reference sequence). The CDR3 has 12 amino acids. CDR3 sequence reads: CSIGQGNYGYTF.

V is TRBV2 and J is TRBJ2-5; TCRdb calls TRBD1, which cannot be checked without DNA. The germline V gene encodes CDR1 SNHLY and CDR2 FYNNEI. This CDR3 is 14 amino acids long. The CDR3 region is CASSIVTGQETQYF.

This chain joins TRBV5-6 and TRBJ2-3. Per germline, CDR1 SGHDT and CDR2 YYEEEE. This CDR3 contains 13 residues. The CDR3 is CASSGDFADTQYF.

This chain's CDR3 is CASSHGTRGYNEQFF. V and J are TRBV3-1 and TRBJ2-1; the TCRdb call, TRBD2, lacks DNA for checking. The germline gives CDR1 LGHDT, CDR2 YNNKEL (reference sequence). This CDR3 is built from 15 residues.

The chain joins TRBV7-8 to TRBJ1-6; TCRdb's D call, TRBD1, is unchecked because there is no DNA. This CDR3 spans 15 amino acids. Germline V CDR1 and CDR2: SGHVS, FQNEAQ. CDR3: CASSRPGGVNSPLHF.

This rearrangement joins TRBV6-2 or TRBV6-3 to TRBJ2-5; TCRdb reports TRBD1, a call that lacks DNA to check it against. CDR3 length: 16 residues. Germline CDR1 reads MNHEY; CDR2 reads SVGEGT. The CDR3 sequence: CASSRGQTTYQETQYF.

The J gene is TRBJ2-1, the V gene TRBV3-1; TCRdb picks TRBD1, but there is no DNA to check that call. Germline V lookup: CDR1 LGHDT, CDR2 YNNKEL (reference sequence). This CDR3 contains 16 residues. CDR3 amino acids: CASSQGAAASYNEQFF.

CDR3 sequence reads: CASGRPPSYEQYF. The chain links TRBV28 to TRBJ2-7; TCRdb gives TRBD1 as the D gene, but with no DNA this cannot be confirmed. This CDR3 is built from 13 residues. Germline CDR1 MDHEN, CDR2 SYDVKM.

The J gene is TRBJ2-7, the V gene TRBV7-9; TCRdb names TRBD1, which stays unverified in the absence of DNA. Germline CDR1 and CDR2: SEHNR and FQNEAQ (reference sequence). This CDR3 spans 15 amino acids. The CDR3 spells CASSPEGGRGAEQYF.

The chain recombines TRBV19 with TRBJ2-3; TCRdb lists TRBD1, though no DNA is available to test this call. There are 15 residues in the CDR3. The V gene's germline CDR1 is LNHDA and CDR2 SQIVND (reference sequence). The CDR3 protein is CASSTWDESTDTQYF.

This chain joins TRBV29-1 and TRBJ2-7. The CDR3 is 13 residues long. Germline V gene data show CDR1 as SQVTM and CDR2 as ANQGSEA. The CDR3: CSVQLVGSYEQYF.

The chain recombines TRBV24-1 with TRBJ1-1. Germline CDR1 KGHDR, CDR2 SFDVKD. CDR3 length equals 14 residues. CDR3 loop: CATSDSDPNTEAFF.

The chain has TRBV4-1 and TRBJ2-1; as DNA is missing, the TRBD1 call by TCRdb cannot be tested. CDR1 MGHRA and CDR2 YSYEKL come from the germline V gene. The CDR3 length is 13 residues. Here the CDR3 reads CASSQATDNEQFF.

The chain employs TRBV4-2 and TRBJ2-5; TCRdb gives TRBD1 as the D gene, but with no DNA this cannot be confirmed. CDR1 is LGHNA, CDR2 YNFKEQ, per germline. CDR3 size: 16 residues. This CDR3 reads CASSQGGGGLGETQYF.